This TCR beta chain was captured in a study of OX40 agonist ivuxolimab in advanced cancers. TCRdb's copy holds only in-frame clones and misses some; the assay was immunoSEQ multiplex PCR. Among approximately 74,000 clones listed, 90% were seen once. Systemic immunosuppression or autoimmune disease history was grounds to exclude patients. This sequence was found in an adult with an advanced solid tumor such as melanoma, head and neck, liver or kidney cancer. The sample here was CD4+ or CD8+ T cells sorted from blood, taken in a trial of the OX40 agonist ivuxolimab.

The CDR3 DNA follows: TGTGCCAGCAGTCCGTACAGGGAAAGGGCCGAGCAGTACTTC. Translation gives CASSPYRERAEQYF. The rearrangement links TRBV27 to TRBJ2-7, with D maybe TRBD1 (6 bases). Deletions cut 5 bases from V and 6 bases from J, with 17 bases between. Germline assignment: CDR1 MNHEY and CDR2 SMNVEV (reference sequence). The CDR3 spans 14 residues.